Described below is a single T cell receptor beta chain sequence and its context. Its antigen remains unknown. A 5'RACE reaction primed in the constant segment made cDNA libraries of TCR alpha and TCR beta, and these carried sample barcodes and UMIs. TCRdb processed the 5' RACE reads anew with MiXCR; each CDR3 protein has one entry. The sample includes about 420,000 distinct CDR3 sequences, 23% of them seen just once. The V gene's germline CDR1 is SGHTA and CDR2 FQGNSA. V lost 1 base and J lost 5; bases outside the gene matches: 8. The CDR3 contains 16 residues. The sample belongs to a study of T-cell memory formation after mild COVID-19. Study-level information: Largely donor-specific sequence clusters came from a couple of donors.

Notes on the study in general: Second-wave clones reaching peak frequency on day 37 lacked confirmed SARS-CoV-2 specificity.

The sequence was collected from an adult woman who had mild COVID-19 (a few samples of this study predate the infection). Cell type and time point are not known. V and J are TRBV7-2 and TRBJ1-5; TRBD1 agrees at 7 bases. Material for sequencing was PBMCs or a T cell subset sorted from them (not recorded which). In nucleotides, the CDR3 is TGTGCCAGCAGCTTAGATACGGGCAGGGGGGATCAGCCCCAGCATTTT. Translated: CASSLDTGRGDQPQHF.